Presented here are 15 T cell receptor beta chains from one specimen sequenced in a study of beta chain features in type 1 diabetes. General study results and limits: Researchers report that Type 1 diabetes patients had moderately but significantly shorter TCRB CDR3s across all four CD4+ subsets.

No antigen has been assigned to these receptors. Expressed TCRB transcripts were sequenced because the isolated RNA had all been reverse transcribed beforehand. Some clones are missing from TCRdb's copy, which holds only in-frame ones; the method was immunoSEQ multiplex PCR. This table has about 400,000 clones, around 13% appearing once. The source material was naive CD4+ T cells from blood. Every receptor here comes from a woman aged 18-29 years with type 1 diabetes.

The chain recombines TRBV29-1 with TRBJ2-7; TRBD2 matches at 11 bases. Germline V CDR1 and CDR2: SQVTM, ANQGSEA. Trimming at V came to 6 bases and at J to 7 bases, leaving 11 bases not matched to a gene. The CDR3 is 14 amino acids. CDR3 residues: CSVLSLAGGWEQYF. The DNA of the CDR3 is TGCAGCGTCCTATCCCTAGCGGGAGGTTGGGAGCAGTACTTC.

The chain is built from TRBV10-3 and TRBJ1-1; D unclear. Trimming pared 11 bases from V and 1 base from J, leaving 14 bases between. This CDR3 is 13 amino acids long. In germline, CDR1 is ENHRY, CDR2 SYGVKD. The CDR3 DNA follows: TGTGCCGCAGGCAACAAGACGAACACTGAAGCTTTCTTT. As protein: CAAGNKTNTEAFF.

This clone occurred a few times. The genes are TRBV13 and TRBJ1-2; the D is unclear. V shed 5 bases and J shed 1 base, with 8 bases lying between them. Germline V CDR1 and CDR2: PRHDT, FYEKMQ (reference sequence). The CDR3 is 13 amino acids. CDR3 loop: CASSGGNNYGYTF. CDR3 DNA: TGTGCCAGCAGCGGCGGTAATAACTATGGCTACACCTTC.

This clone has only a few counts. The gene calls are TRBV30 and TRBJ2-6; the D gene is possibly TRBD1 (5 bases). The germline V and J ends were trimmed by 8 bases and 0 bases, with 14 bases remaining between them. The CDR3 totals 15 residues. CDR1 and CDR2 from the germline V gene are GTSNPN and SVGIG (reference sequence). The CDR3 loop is CALQGAPSGANVLTF. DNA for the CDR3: TGTGCCCTCCAAGGGGCCCCCTCTGGGGCCAACGTCCTGACTTTC.

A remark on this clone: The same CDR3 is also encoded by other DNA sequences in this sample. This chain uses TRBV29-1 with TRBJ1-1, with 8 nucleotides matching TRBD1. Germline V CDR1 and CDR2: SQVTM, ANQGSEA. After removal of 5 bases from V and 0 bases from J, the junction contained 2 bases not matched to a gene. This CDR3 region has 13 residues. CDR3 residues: CSVTGGMNTEAFF. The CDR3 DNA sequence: TGCAGCGTTACAGGGGGTATGAACACTGAAGCTTTCTTT.

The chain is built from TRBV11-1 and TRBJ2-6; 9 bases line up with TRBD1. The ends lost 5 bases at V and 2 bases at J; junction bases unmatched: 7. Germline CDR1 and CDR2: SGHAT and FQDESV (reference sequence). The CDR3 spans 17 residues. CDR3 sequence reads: CASSHGTGIAGANVLTF. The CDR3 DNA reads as TGTGCCAGCAGCCACGGGACAGGGATAGCTGGGGCCAACGTCCTGACTTTC.

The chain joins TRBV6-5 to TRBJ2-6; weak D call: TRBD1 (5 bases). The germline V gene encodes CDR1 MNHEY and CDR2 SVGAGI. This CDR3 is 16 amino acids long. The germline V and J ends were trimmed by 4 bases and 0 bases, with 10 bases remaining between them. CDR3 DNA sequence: TGTGCCAGCAGTTGGGGCCAAAGCTCTGGGGCCAACGTCCTGACTTTC. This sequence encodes CASSWGQSSGANVLTF.

CDR3 DNA sequence: TGTGCCACCCATAGTAGCTCCTACGAGCAGTACTTC. It translates to CATHSSSYEQYF. The V and J genes are TRBV28 and TRBJ2-7; D is unclear. This CDR3 comprises 12 residues. Per germline, CDR1 MDHEN and CDR2 SYDVKM. The V and J ends lost 10 bases and 0 bases respectively, with 10 bases between them.

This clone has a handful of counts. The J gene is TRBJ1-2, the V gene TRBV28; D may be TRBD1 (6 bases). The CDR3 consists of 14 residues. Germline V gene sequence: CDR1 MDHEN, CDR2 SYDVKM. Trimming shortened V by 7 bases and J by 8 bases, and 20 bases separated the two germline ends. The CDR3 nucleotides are TGTGCCAGCACCTCGGGACAAAGTAGCAGAGGCTACACCTTC. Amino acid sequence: CASTSGQSSRGYTF.

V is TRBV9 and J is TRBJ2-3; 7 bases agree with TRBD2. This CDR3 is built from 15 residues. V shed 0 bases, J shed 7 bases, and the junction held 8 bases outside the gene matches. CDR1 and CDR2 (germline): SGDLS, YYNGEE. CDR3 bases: TGTGCCAGCAGCGTAGCTAGCGGTTTCACGAATACGCAGTATTTT. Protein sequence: CASSVASGFTNTQYF.

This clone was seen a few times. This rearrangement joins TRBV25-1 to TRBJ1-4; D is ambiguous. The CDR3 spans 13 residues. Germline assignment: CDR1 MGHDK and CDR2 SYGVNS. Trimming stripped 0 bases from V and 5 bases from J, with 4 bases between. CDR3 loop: CASSEYTNEKLFF. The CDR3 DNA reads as TGTGCCAGCAGTGAATACACAAATGAAAAACTGTTTTTT. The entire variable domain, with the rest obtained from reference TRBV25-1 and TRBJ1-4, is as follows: EADIYQTPRYLVIGTGKKITLECSQTMGHDKMYWYQQDPGMELHLIHYSYGVNSTEKGDLSSESTVSRIRTEHFPLTLESARPSHTSQYLCASSEYTNEKLFFGSGTQLSVL.

CDR3 protein: CASTTRQGAKNIQYF. The CDR3 bases are TGTGCCAGCACAACACGACAGGGGGCCAAAAACATTCAGTACTTC. The J gene is TRBJ2-4, the V gene TRBV6-5, with 8 bases aligning to TRBD1. Losses at the gene ends were 7 bases for V and 1 base for J; bases not matched to a gene: 6. Germline assignment: CDR1 MNHEY and CDR2 SVGAGI. CDR3 size: 15 residues.

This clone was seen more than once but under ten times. The CDR3 loop is CASRPRQPLDNEQFF. The CDR3 DNA is TGTGCCAGCAGACCGAGACAACCCCTGGACAATGAGCAGTTCTTC. The chain couples TRBV28 to TRBJ2-1; D is ambiguous. Trimming pared 6 bases from V and 5 bases from J, leaving 17 bases between. Germline CDR1 is MDHEN and CDR2 is SYDVKM. There are 15 residues in the CDR3.

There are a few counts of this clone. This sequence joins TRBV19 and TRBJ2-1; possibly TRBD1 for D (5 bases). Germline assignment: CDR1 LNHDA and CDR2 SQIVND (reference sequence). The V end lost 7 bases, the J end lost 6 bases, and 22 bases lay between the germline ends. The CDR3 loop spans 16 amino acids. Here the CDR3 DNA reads TGTGCCAGTACCATTGGACATGGTAGGGGCAGCAATGAGCAGTTCTTC. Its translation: CASTIGHGRGSNEQFF.

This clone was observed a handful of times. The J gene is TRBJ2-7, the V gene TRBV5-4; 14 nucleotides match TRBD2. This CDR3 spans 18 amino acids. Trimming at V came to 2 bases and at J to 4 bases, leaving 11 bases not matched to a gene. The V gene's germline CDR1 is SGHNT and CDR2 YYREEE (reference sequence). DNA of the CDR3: TGTGCCAGCAGCTTCGGGACTAGCGGGAGTCCCAGGAGGTACGAGCAGTACTTC. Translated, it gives CASSFGTSGSPRRYEQYF.